This T cell receptor (beta chain) was observed in a study of T cells after yellow fever vaccination. Germline CDR1 and CDR2: DFQATT and SNEGSKA (reference sequence). This CDR3 is 15 amino acids long. V was shortened by 0 bases and J by 6 bases, with 18 bases between the two germline ends. Study findings and constraints: Subsequent booster samples again held most clones from primary vaccination (less than 98% CD4, roughly 91% CD8).

Details on this clonotype: The antigen remains unidentified.

TCRdb re-called the 5' RACE reads with MiXCR, one entry per CDR3 protein. The table has 300,000 to 400,000 distinct CDR3 sequences, more than 5.5% seen once. The input for sequencing was PBMCs, taken 5 days after the yellow fever booster vaccination. The receptor comes from a young man who received the YFV17D yellow fever vaccine. The V and J genes are TRBV20-1 and TRBJ2-7; D gene unclear. CDR3 in amino acids: CSARDYGPLRGEQYF. Written as DNA, the CDR3 is TGCAGTGCTAGAGATTACGGACCACTTCGAGGCGAGCAGTACTTC.